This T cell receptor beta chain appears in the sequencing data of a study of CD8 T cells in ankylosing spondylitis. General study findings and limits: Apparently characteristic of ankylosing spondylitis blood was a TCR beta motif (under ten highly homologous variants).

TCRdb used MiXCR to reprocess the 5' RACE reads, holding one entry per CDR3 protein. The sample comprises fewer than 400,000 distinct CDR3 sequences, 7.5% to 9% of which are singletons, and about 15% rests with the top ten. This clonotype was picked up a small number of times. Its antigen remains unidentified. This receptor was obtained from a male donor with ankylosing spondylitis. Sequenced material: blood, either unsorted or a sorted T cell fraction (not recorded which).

CDR3: CASSSQGPALEQYF. CDR3 DNA: TGCGCCAGCAGCTCGCAGGGTCCAGCGTTGGAGCAGTACTTC. The chain combines TRBV5-1 with TRBJ2-7, with D possibly being TRBD1 (5 bases). Per the germline V gene, CDR1 is SGHRS and CDR2 is YFSETQ. Trimming pared 3 bases from V and 7 bases from J, leaving 17 bases between. This CDR3 contains 14 residues.